This is a list of T cell receptor beta chains from one sample in a study of blood T cells in healthy people across ages. From the 5' RACE reads, TCRdb called clonotypes with MiXCR, one entry per CDR3 protein. This sample has fewer than 1,000,000 distinct CDR3 sequences, with around 50% found just once. Sequencing was done on a sample of blood. These receptor sequences come from an older man in good health. The CDR3 runs from the conserved cysteine through the conserved F or W. Each record gives: clone size, V gene, J gene, CDR3 protein. Some rows have no size entry. The others give once, few or many, or a class for an expanded clone.

clone_size: .; v_call: TRBV20-1; j_call: .; cdr3_aa: CSASGGLTSYEQYF
clone_size: .; v_call: TRBV6-4; j_call: TRBJ1-6; cdr3_aa: CASSDDRNSPLHF
clone_size: few; v_call: TRBV6-6; j_call: TRBJ2-6; cdr3_aa: CAPAEELLSGANVLTF
clone_size: once; v_call: TRBV15; j_call: TRBJ2-5; cdr3_aa: CATSRDEKGQETQYF
clone_size: .; v_call: TRBV24-1; j_call: TRBJ1-5; cdr3_aa: CATSDSGYVGNQPQHF
clone_size: many; v_call: TRBV12-3/TRBV12-4; j_call: TRBJ2-5; cdr3_aa: CASSLRAAGETQYF
clone_size: .; v_call: TRBV3-1; j_call: TRBJ2-2; cdr3_aa: CASSPGASNTGELFF
clone_size: .; v_call: TRBV30; j_call: TRBJ1-2; cdr3_aa: CAWSAFSGPYGYTF
clone_size: .; v_call: TRBV7-6; j_call: TRBJ2-1; cdr3_aa: CASSQLTGGNERFF
clone_size: few; v_call: TRBV5-1; j_call: TRBJ2-1; cdr3_aa: CASSLVSGRTNEQFF
clone_size: many; v_call: TRBV7-2; j_call: TRBJ2-3; cdr3_aa: CASSLLSGPSTDTQYF
clone_size: few; v_call: TRBV20-1; j_call: TRBJ2-5; cdr3_aa: CSAPRVGMVSETQYF
clone_size: .; v_call: TRBV12-3/TRBV12-4; j_call: TRBJ1-3; cdr3_aa: CACSFRSLQGSGNTIYF
clone_size: .; v_call: TRBV7-2; j_call: TRBJ2-4; cdr3_aa: CASSLVDNQLAKNIQYF
clone_size: .; v_call: TRBV12-3/TRBV12-4; j_call: TRBJ2-3; cdr3_aa: CACNPGLAGVGTQYF
clone_size: few; v_call: TRBV27; j_call: TRBJ2-7; cdr3_aa: CASNNLGHSYEQYF
clone_size: .; v_call: TRBV20-1; j_call: TRBJ2-1; cdr3_aa: CSRESYNEQFF
clone_size: .; v_call: TRBV29-1; j_call: TRBJ2-1; cdr3_aa: CSVAELNEQFF